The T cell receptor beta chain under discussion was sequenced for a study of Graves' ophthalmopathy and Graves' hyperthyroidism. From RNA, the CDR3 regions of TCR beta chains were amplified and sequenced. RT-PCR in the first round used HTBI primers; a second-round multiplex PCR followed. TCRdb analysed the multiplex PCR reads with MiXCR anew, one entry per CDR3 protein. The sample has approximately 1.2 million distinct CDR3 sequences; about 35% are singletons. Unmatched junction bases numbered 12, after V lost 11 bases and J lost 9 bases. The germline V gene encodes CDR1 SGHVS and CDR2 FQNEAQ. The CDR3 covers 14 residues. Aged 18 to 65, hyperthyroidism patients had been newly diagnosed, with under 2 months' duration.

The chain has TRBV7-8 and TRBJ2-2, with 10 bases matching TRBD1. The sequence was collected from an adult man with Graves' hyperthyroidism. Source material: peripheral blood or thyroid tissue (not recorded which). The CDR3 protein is CAVGTGVILRELFF. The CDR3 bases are TGTGCCGTAGGGACAGGGGTGATTCTACGGGAGCTGTTTTTT.